The 8 T cell receptor beta chains given below trace back to one sample, sequenced in a study of blood T cell repertoires in COVID-19. Libraries were prepared by immunoSEQ multiplex PCR; TCRdb keeps only in-frame clonotypes and omits some of them. Found here are about 380,000 clones, 85% to 90% of them singletons; the top ten hold 1.2%. The sequenced material came from PBMCs or T cells enriched from blood (not recorded which). These receptors originate from a woman under 30 who had recovered from COVID-19.

This chain connects TRBV15 to TRBJ2-3; 7 bases align to TRBD2. CDR3 size: 13 residues. Trimming cost V 2 bases and J 6 bases; bases outside gene matches: 2. Germline loops: CDR1 LNHNV, CDR2 YYDKDF (reference sequence). The CDR3 region is CATSRTGGDTQYF. In DNA, the CDR3 is TGTGCCACCAGCAGAACCGGGGGGGATACGCAGTATTTT.

The chain employs TRBV9 and TRBJ1-4; D unresolved. Germline CDR1 reads SGDLS; CDR2 reads YYNGEE. This CDR3 is 14 amino acids long. V dropped 0 bases and J dropped 7 bases, with 10 bases sitting between them. The CDR3 protein is CASSVAGGLEKLFF. In DNA form, the CDR3 reads TGTGCCAGCAGCGTAGCGGGCGGACTTGAAAAACTGTTTTTT.

The V call is TRBV6-4, the J call TRBJ2-2, with 7 bases aligning to TRBD1. Germline V gene data show CDR1 as MRHNA and CDR2 as SNTAGT. V dropped 7 bases and J dropped 5; count of bases not matched to a gene: 7. The CDR3 is 14 residues long. The CDR3: CASTRGPGTGELFF. The CDR3 DNA sequence: TGTGCCAGCACGAGGGGGCCTGGTACCGGGGAGCTGTTTTTT.

V gene TRBV30 combines with J gene TRBJ1-2; no clear D. Germline values: CDR1 GTSNPN, CDR2 SVGIG (reference sequence). The CDR3 contains 11 residues. Trimming left V 5 bases short and J 4 bases short, with 8 bases between. The CDR3 is CAWGISYGYTF. The CDR3 DNA reads TGTGCCTGGGGTATCAGCTATGGCTACACCTTC.

In this sample, this clone turned up a few times. The rearrangement links TRBV27 to TRBJ2-3, with 14 bases that match TRBD2. The germline CDR1 and CDR2 sequences are MNHEY and SMNVEV (reference sequence). The CDR3 runs 17 residues. The V and J ends lost 6 bases and 1 base, in that order; junction bases with no gene match: 6. CDR3 region: CASSARTSGGRTDTQYF. The CDR3 bases are TGTGCCAGCAGCGCGCGGACTAGCGGGGGGCGCACAGATACGCAGTATTTT.

This chain uses TRBV4-1 with TRBJ2-7; 8 bases fit TRBD2. The CDR3 covers 15 residues. Germline CDR1 reads MGHRA; CDR2 reads YSYEKL. V shed 4 bases, J shed 4 bases, and the junction held 9 bases outside the gene matches. As DNA, the CDR3 is TGCGCCAGCAGCCCCCTAGGGACTAGAGGGTACGAGCAGTACTTC. The encoded protein is CASSPLGTRGYEQYF.

The rearrangement links TRBV24-1 to TRBJ1-2; perhaps TRBD1 as D (5 bases). V shed 2 bases and J shed 3 bases, with 6 bases lying between them. The CDR3 has 13 residues. Germline V gene sequence: CDR1 KGHDR, CDR2 SFDVKD. The CDR3 protein is CATSDSGYYGYTF. CDR3 sequence (DNA): TGTGCCACCAGTGATTCAGGGTACTATGGCTACACCTTC.

The chain links TRBV10-2 to TRBJ1-1, with D unclear. V was pared by 8 bases and J by 5 bases, with 18 bases between. The CDR3 is 14 residues long. Germline V CDR1 and CDR2: WSHSY, SAAADI. The CDR3 loop reads CASQETKGGTEAFF. The DNA for the CDR3 is TGCGCCAGCCAAGAGACAAAGGGAGGTACTGAAGCTTTCTTT.